The entry below describes one T cell receptor beta chain. The germline CDR1 and CDR2 sequences are SGHRS and YFSETQ. This CDR3 region has 14 residues. V was clipped by 4 bases and J by 1 base, with 11 bases between them. TCRdb's copy holds only in-frame clones and misses some; the assay was immunoSEQ multiplex PCR. The sample holds 40,000 to 50,000 clones, nearly 90% seen once. These data belong to a study of T cell changes during pregnancy in multiple sclerosis. This TCR was sampled from a female donor with multiple sclerosis, enrolled in a pregnancy study. This chain uses TRBV5-1 with TRBJ1-1; D ambiguous. The sequences come from CD4+ T cells from peripheral blood mononuclear cells, collected in the first trimester of pregnancy. CDR3 DNA sequence: TGCGCCAGCAGCGTTATCCCAGGGAACACTGAAGCTTTCTTT. Translating gives CASSVIPGNTEAFF.